The 21 T cell receptor beta chains presented below share a single source sample, sequenced in a study of T cell clonotyping in hematopoietic cell transplantation. Sequencing was performed with immunoSEQ multiplex PCR; in TCRdb, only in-frame clones are kept and a portion is missing. The sample lists 7,900 or so clones; about 87% were seen once. Specimen: PBMCs, collected 100 days after allogeneic stem cell transplant. These receptors were collected from a male patient aged 18-29 years who had an allogeneic stem cell transplant from a related donor, so the T cells may come from the graft donor. Some clones in this sample may be carry-over from other donors' samples.

In its sample, this clone was seen once. This chain links TRBV5-6 with TRBJ2-5; the D is unclear. Germline loops: CDR1 SGHDT, CDR2 YYEEEE. This CDR3 spans 16 amino acids. Between the trimmed V and J ends, which lost 0 bases and 5 bases, there was a span of 17 bases. Here the CDR3 reads CASSLAVAVLWETQYF. CDR3 coding DNA: TGTGCCAGCAGCTTGGCTGTCGCGGTGTTGTGGGAGACCCAGTACTTC.

The rearrangement uses TRBV19 and TRBJ2-6; D may be TRBD1 or TRBD2 (5 bases each). The CDR3 sequence is 15 residues long. V gave up 5 bases and J gave up 2 bases, with 10 bases separating them. Germline assignment: CDR1 LNHDA and CDR2 SQIVND (reference sequence). CDR3 residues: CASSARGAGANVLTF. In nucleotides, the CDR3 is TGTGCCAGTAGTGCCCGAGGGGCTGGGGCCAACGTCCTGACTTTC.

The chain combines TRBV6-5 with TRBJ2-6; unclear D gene. This CDR3 spans 15 amino acids. CDR1 and CDR2 (germline): MNHEY, SVGAGI. The V and J ends lost 6 bases and 2 bases respectively, with 11 bases between them. CDR3 DNA: TGTGCCAGCAGACTCGCCGCCGCTGGGGCCAACGTCCTGACTTTC. The encoded protein is CASRLAAAGANVLTF.

The chain is built from TRBV7-8 and TRBJ1-1, with D possibly TRBD1 on 6 matching bases. Germline assignment: CDR1 SGHVS and CDR2 FQNEAQ. V shed 4 bases and J shed 6 bases, with 18 bases lying between them. This CDR3 spans 15 amino acids. In DNA form, the CDR3 reads TGTGCCAGCAGCTACCAGGGGTGGGAGTATTCTGAAGCTTTCTTT. It is translated as CASSYQGWEYSEAFF.

V usage is TRBV19 and J usage is TRBJ2-3, with D maybe TRBD1 (6 bases). Germline CDR1 and CDR2: LNHDA and SQIVND (reference sequence). V lost 8 bases to trimming and J lost 0 bases, with 12 bases between them. The CDR3 length is 14 residues. The CDR3 is CASRLGGSTDTQYF. For the CDR3, the DNA is TGTGCCAGTCGGCTAGGGGGAAGCACAGATACGCAGTATTTT.

The chain is built from TRBV7-2 and TRBJ1-2, with TRBD1 matching over 9 bases. The junction had 4 bases not matched to a gene; V was cut back by 4 bases and J by 4 bases. This CDR3 comprises 14 residues. The germline V gene encodes CDR1 SGHTA and CDR2 FQGNSA. The CDR3 loop reads CASSSQGAGYGYTF. DNA for the CDR3: TGTGCCAGCAGCTCACAGGGGGCCGGCTATGGCTACACCTTC.

This sequence joins TRBV14 and TRBJ1-2, with D possibly matching TRBD1 (6 bases). The CDR3 is 16 amino acids. The V gene lost 2 bases and the J gene lost 7 bases, with 20 bases spanning the gap. Per the germline V gene, CDR1 is SGHDN and CDR2 is FVKESK. The CDR3 here is CASSQNAGVDVLGYTF. For the CDR3, the DNA is TGTGCCAGCAGCCAAAACGCAGGGGTTGATGTTCTTGGCTACACCTTC.

The genes are TRBV28 and TRBJ1-2; D ambiguous. Trimming removed 3 bases from V and 7 bases from J, with 9 bases in between. The CDR3 consists of 12 residues. Germline assignment: CDR1 MDHEN and CDR2 SYDVKM. Here the CDR3 reads CASSLQSGGYTF. The DNA for the CDR3 is TGTGCCAGCAGTTTGCAGAGTGGTGGCTACACCTTC.

This chain connects TRBV4-1 to TRBJ1-5; perhaps TRBD1 as D (6 bases). CDR1 and CDR2 (germline): MGHRA, YSYEKL. Trimming took off 5 bases at V and 6 bases at J, with 14 bases between the two ends. CDR3 length: 14 residues. CDR3 sequence: CASSSLQGGQPQHF. CDR3 nucleotides: TGCGCCAGCAGCTCCCTACAGGGTGGTCAGCCCCAGCATTTT.

This sequence joins TRBV4-3 and TRBJ1-2; TRBD1 might be the D (6 bases). V shed 2 bases and J shed 6 bases, with 13 bases lying between them. CDR1 LGHNA and CDR2 YSLEER come from the germline V gene. The CDR3 is 14 residues long. The CDR3 region is CASSQLGAGDGYTF. Written as DNA, the CDR3 is TGCGCCAGCAGCCAACTGGGGGCAGGGGATGGCTACACCTTC.

The chain uses TRBV9 and TRBJ2-3, with no clear D. The ends were cut back, 4 bases at V and 4 bases at J, with 22 bases in the middle. Germline V lookup: CDR1 SGDLS, CDR2 YYNGEE. CDR3 length: 17 residues. This chain's CDR3 is CASSPPLHSRVADTQYF. The CDR3 DNA sequence: TGTGCCAGCAGCCCTCCCCTCCACTCCCGGGTCGCAGATACGCAGTATTTT. Supplemented by reference TRBV9 and TRBJ2-3, the full variable domain reads DSGVTQTPKHLITATGQRVTLRCSPRSGDLSVYWYQQSLDQGLQFLIQYYNGEERAKGNILERFSAQQFPDLHSELNLSSLELGDSALYFCASSPPLHSRVADTQYFGPGTRLTVL.

V usage is TRBV21-1 and J usage is TRBJ2-7; the table's TRBD1 call for D was not verified on the DNA. TRBV21-1 is a pseudogene locus. The CDR3 length is 17 residues. The CDR3 here is CASSNYGPSPASYEQYV. The CDR3 nucleotides read TGTGCCAGCAGCAACTATGGGCCCTCCCCAGCCAGTTACGAGCAGTACGTC.

In regard to this clone: The conserved closing phenylalanine or tryptophan is absent in this CDR3, likely reflecting a read error. The limits of the CDR3 on the DNA are not certain, so only TCRdb's listed CDR3 is given. The chain has TRBV7-9 and TRBJ2-7; TRBD1, as called in the table, went unchecked against the DNA. The germline V gene encodes CDR1 SEHNR and CDR2 FQNEAQ (reference sequence). 13 amino acids form the CDR3, both terminal residues included. Here the CDR3 reads CASSLPETGRVEI.

This chain joins TRBV6-1 and TRBJ1-2; D might be TRBD1 (6 bases). Germline CDR1 MNHNS, CDR2 SASEGT. Between the trimmed V and J ends, which lost 4 bases and 5 bases, there was a span of 17 bases. The CDR3 runs 15 residues. CDR3 sequence: CASSAPDSGDYGYTF. CDR3 nucleotides: TGTGCCAGCAGTGCCCCGGATTCAGGGGATTATGGCTACACCTTC.

The rearrangement uses TRBV11-2 and TRBJ2-7, with 8 bases aligning to TRBD1. Per the germline V gene, CDR1 is SGHAT and CDR2 is FQNNGV. After removal of 4 bases from V and 3 bases from J, the junction contained 8 bases not matched to a gene. CDR3 length: 15 amino acids. CDR3 bases: TGTGCCAGCAGCTACTTACCCGGGACAGGCTACGAGCAGTACGTC. Translation gives CASSYLPGTGYEQYV.

The chain is built from TRBV2 and TRBJ2-1; 7 bases map to TRBD2. Looked up from germline, CDR1 is SNHLY and CDR2 is FYNNEI. V lost 8 bases to trimming and J lost 7 bases; unmatched junction nucleotides: 8. The CDR3 extends over 13 amino acids. CDR3 sequence: CASSGGGVNEQFF. The CDR3 coding sequence is TGTGCCAGCTCTGGGGGGGGAGTGAATGAGCAGTTCTTC.

The chain recombines TRBV27 with TRBJ1-5, with 8 bases that match TRBD1. V lost 6 bases to trimming and J lost 2 bases; unmatched junction nucleotides: 6. Germline V gene lookup returns CDR1 MNHEY and CDR2 SMNVEV (reference sequence). CDR3 length equals 15 residues. The CDR3 here is CASSQTGVGNQPQHF. As DNA, the CDR3 is TGTGCCAGCAGCCAGACAGGGGTTGGCAATCAGCCCCAGCATTTT.

V usage is TRBV20-1 and J usage is TRBJ1-2, with a tentative D call TRBD1 (6 bases). The CDR3 covers 10 residues. From germline, CDR1 is DFQATT and CDR2 SNEGSKA (reference sequence). V lost 6 bases and J 8 bases, leaving 10 bases between the germline ends. The CDR3 spells CSAHRVGYTF. The CDR3 region has the DNA TGCAGTGCCCACAGGGTGGGCTACACCTTC.

The CDR3 protein is CASSLEAGNTIYF. The DNA of the CDR3 is TGTGCCAGCAGCTTGGAGGCTGGAAACACCATATATTTT. J is TRBJ1-3 and V is TRBV5-5, with D unclear. V was pared by 0 bases and J by 2 bases, with 3 bases between. CDR1 is SGHKS and CDR2 is YYEKEE in the germline V gene (reference sequence). The CDR3 sequence is 13 residues long.

V is TRBV7-2 and J is TRBJ2-1, with TRBD2 matching 10 bases. Germline V gives CDR1 SGHTA, CDR2 FQGNSA. Trimming took 3 bases from V and 9 from J; bases not matched to a gene: 11. The CDR3 extends over 16 amino acids. This CDR3 is CASSFAASGSLGEQFF. The CDR3 nucleotides read TGTGCCAGCAGCTTTGCGGCTAGCGGGAGTTTGGGTGAGCAGTTCTTC.

The chain recombines TRBV19 with TRBJ1-5; D is ambiguous. The V gene's germline CDR1 is LNHDA and CDR2 SQIVND (reference sequence). This CDR3 is 14 amino acids long. The ends were cut back, 0 bases at V and 5 bases at J, with 8 bases in the middle. The CDR3 region is CASSIEELHQPQHF. The CDR3 DNA reads TGTGCCAGTAGTATAGAAGAGCTCCATCAGCCCCAGCATTTT.